This T cell receptor beta chain was sequenced in a study of T cells in Graves' hyperthyroidism and ophthalmopathy. To note about this clonotype: Its antigen is not identified.

Researchers amplified the TCR beta CDR3 regions from RNA transcripts. A first-round RT-PCR of the TCR CDR3 used the HTBI primer set. Using its own MiXCR run on the multiplex PCR reads, TCRdb lists one record per CDR3 protein. The sample lists approximately 590,000 distinct CDR3 sequences, more than 45% seen once, with 8.2% in the top ten. The CDR3 consists of 13 residues. Germline V gene data show CDR1 as SEHNR and CDR2 as FQNEAQ (reference sequence). The germline V and J ends were trimmed by 3 bases and 6 bases, with 8 bases remaining between them. Study observations and caveats: The blood repertoire included most of the expanded thyroid clonotypes above 0.001. A model of 13 V-J pairs discriminated ophthalmopathy from stable hyperthyroidism.

Uncontrolled infection, other autoimmune disease, pregnancy or lactation led to exclusion. Clinicians diagnosed patients from clinical symptoms, serum thyroxine and TRAb, thyroid ultrasound and orbital computed tomography. The sequence derives from a woman between 18 and 29 years old with Graves' hyperthyroidism. This chain uses TRBV7-9 with TRBJ1-4; D unclear. Input material: peripheral blood or thyroid tissue (not recorded which). CDR3 sequence (DNA): TGTGCCAGCAGCTTCGAGGATGATGAAAAACTGTTTTTT. Translating gives CASSFEDDEKLFF.